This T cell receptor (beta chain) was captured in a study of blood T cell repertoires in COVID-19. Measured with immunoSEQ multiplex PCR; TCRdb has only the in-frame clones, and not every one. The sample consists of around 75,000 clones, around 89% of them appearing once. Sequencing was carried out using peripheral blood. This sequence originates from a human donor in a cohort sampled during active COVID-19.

The CDR3 DNA follows: TGTGCCAGCAGCGGAGGACTAGGAGCAGATACGCAGTATTTT. It yields the protein CASSGGLGADTQYF. The chain carries TRBV5-6 and TRBJ2-3; 7 bases fit TRBD2. Trimming at V came to 4 bases and at J to 4 bases, leaving 6 bases not matched to a gene. Germline CDR1 reads SGHDT; CDR2 reads YYEEEE. This CDR3 has 14 amino acids.